This T cell receptor beta chain is from a study of cytomegalovirus exposure and HLA in healthy donors (dated by TCRdb to about 2017). Regarding the complete study: According to an earlier analysis of 587 of the donors, 150 million to 200 million T cells yielded 100 million or so unique TCR beta sequences and around 280 Gb of sequence data. About 300 gigabases of sequencing data and 80 million or so unique TCR sequences were included in an early release covering 550 to 800 HLA-typed donors. The genetic ancestry cluster associated with self-reported Caucasian donors included around 76% of the roughly 400 genotyped donors. The study was designed to test whether signatures of past pathogen exposure could be identified by cataloging public T cell receptors. The study used immunosequencing to profile the T cell repertoires of some 600 subjects and linked those repertoires to cytomegalovirus serostatus. In addition to the first cohort of about 650 subjects, a separate validation cohort of approximately 120 different subjects was used. To predict cytomegalovirus infection status, the study combined high-throughput TCR immunosequencing, statistical association of individual TCRs with disease status, and machine learning. A later analysis re-analyzed previously published TCR beta repertoires from 666 donors and added high-resolution HLA genotyping to study TCR occurrence patterns. In the later analysis, no new phenotypic data were used to find candidate immune exposures; instead, reliance was placed on TCR beta sequences and their occurrence across donors. In an earlier analysis of roughly 540 of the donors, high-throughput TCR beta sequencing was used to judge whether each TCR beta V gene segment behaved as functional or pseudogenic. Donor age, sex, ethnicity and CMV serostatus were collected together with the repertoire data. Genome-wide SNP genotypes for about 55% of the roughly 670 donors were used in a later genetic analysis, which treated that subset as a discovery cohort. All discovery cohort repertoires had been generated using a single sequencing platform. HLA typing covered class I and class II loci at four-digit resolution. The number of typed donors differed by locus: roughly 629-640 for A, B, C, DRB1 and DQB1; some 500 for DQA1; around 580 for DPA1; and around 470 for DPB1. Several DR-DQ haplotypes were handled as single units for association and clustering because linkage in the cohort was strong. Among roughly 370 genotyped donors of the cohort, an average of 235,054 unique TCR beta nucleotide sequences were sequenced per donor, roughly 18% of them non-productive. Overall study results and their limits: Only TCR beta chains were sequenced in this cohort, and the absence of alpha or paired-chain data limited detectable features. A further reported finding was that TCR beta sequences accurately predicted the HLA-A and HLA-B alleles for most subjects in the first cohort. Across donors, most TCR sequences were observed very rarely, whereas some public TCRs were present in many individuals. According to a later analysis, TCR association rates differed among HLA loci, with DRB1 alleles showing the most associated TCRs and HLA-C alleles showing the fewest. The study listed around 160 TCR beta chains as associated with cytomegalovirus. A cluster of highly shared sequence variants was judged likely to be a technical artifact of the sequencing pipeline. In a later analysis, around 17,000 TCR beta sequences were associated with specific HLA alleles at a false discovery rate of 0.05. In an earlier analysis of 500 to 650 of the donors, most TCR beta V segments appeared in productive rearrangements about 87% or about 30% of the time, broadly matching IMGT annotations. The earlier analysis of almost 600 of the donors excluded roughly 17 rarely observed V segments, including chromosome 9 orphons, because counts were too low. Because some donors lacked HLA typing at each locus, the association tests relied only on the typed subset. According to a later analysis, most CMV-associated TCR beta chains appeared to be HLA-restricted, and the HLA associations seemed to be driven largely by CMV exposure. In a later analysis, several top co-occurrence clusters were reported to appear linked to parvovirus B19, influenza, CMV and Epstein-Barr virus. The presence/absence analyses assumed that sequencing depth was roughly uniform across donors, and that assumption may not be true. CMV serostatus was the only immune exposure information available for the cohort. Linkage disequilibrium might explain the correlated functional status among segregating V segments, but an unknown experimental factor could not be ruled out. Compared with the approximately 600-donor mean, donors in an Asian-associated ancestry cluster had fewer N-insertions in productive TCRs, according to a later genetic analysis. A few of the identified cytomegalovirus-associated TCR beta chains were confirmed in vitro to be specific for cytomegalovirus antigens. In a later analysis, HLA-associated TCR beta chains were found to be more clonally expanded and to have lower generation probabilities than equally common non-associated chains. The classifier was reported to diagnose cytomegalovirus status with high specificity and sensitivity in both the original and validation cohorts. When HLA alleles, especially DR and DQ, strongly co-occurred, TCR associations were difficult to assign to individual alleles. According to the authors, the approach could potentially be generalized to other disease states and immunological phenotypes. The 87-base-pair reads could not distinguish some IMGT-functional V segments, including TRBV6-2 and TRBV6-3, so those segments were excluded. V-gene and J-gene trimming of TCR beta chains was associated with a missense DCLRE1C variant in a later genetic analysis, and the association was replicated in an independent cohort.

The method was the immunoSEQ multiplex PCR assay. For the multiplex PCR, a mixture combining 60 forward primers for TCR Vbeta segments and 13 reverse primers for TCR Jbeta segments was used. Amplification of the CDR3 region of rearranged TCR beta genes was performed with a multiplex PCR assay on genomic DNA. The Illumina HiSeq System was used to sequence the amplified TCR beta libraries as 87-base-pair reads. The original methods were these. In a later analysis, roughly 80 million unique TCR beta chains were counted across the 666 repertoires, and approximately 9.9 million of these chains were shared by at least two donors. Raw reads were error-corrected and collapsed into unique sequences by a nearest-neighbor algorithm in which closely related sequences were merged to remove PCR and sequencing errors. V, D and J gene segments were assigned by aligning CDR3 sequences to IMGT reference sequences. Each retained sequence needed at least a six-nucleotide match to both a V gene segment and a J gene segment. A rearrangement counted as productive if the CDR3 had no stop codons and remained in frame with V and J, and every other rearrangement counted as non-productive. Following IMGT convention, CDR3 was defined as the stretch from the second conserved V-encoded cysteine up to the conserved J-encoded phenylalanine. The earlier analysis of some 540 of the donors excluded any sequence lacking an unambiguous match to a single V gene segment. In an earlier analysis of approximately 500 of the donors, a V segment was called functional when productive rearrangements were above 56.7%, and segregating when the standard deviation between donors exceeded 5%. A statistical classification framework was built to diagnose cytomegalovirus status from the catalog of TCR beta chain sequences. V and J gene assignment, in a later analysis, came from comparing TCR nucleotide sequences with IMGT/GENE-DB human TR gene sequences. A later analysis assigned CDR3 sequences and most-parsimonious VDJ recombination scenarios with the TCRdist pipeline. In a later analysis, every TCR beta chain was defined by the combination of its CDR3 amino acid sequence and its V-gene family, and reads without a unique V-gene family were dropped. To address suspected cross-contamination and a sequencing artifact, a later analysis removed a few hundred highly shared, low-generation-probability nucleotide sequences. In a later analysis, a clonal expansion index was calculated for each public chain from normalized within-repertoire ranks of inferred template counts. Generation probabilities in a later analysis came from a VDJ recombination model fitted to out-of-frame rearrangements, and those results were checked against IGoR. In a later analysis, hypergeometric tests were used to score TCR-TCR, TCR-HLA and TCR-CMV co-occurrence, with a repertoire-size bias correction applied to TCR pairs. In a later analysis, false discovery rates were estimated by permuting HLA or CMV assignments 20 times. In a later analysis, co-occurring TCRs were grouped with DBSCAN, and TCRdist sequence similarity was added when clustering was performed within HLA-allele-positive subsets. For co-occurrence clustering, repertoires with fewer than 30,000 or more than 120,000 public chains were excluded, along with about five repertoires with anomalous nucleotide sharing. Sourced from immuneACCESS, this table was stored by TCRdb with only in-frame sequences that have V and J called. A share of the clones is absent; for the studies checked, an unresolved V gene accounts for under half, and the remainder has no known explanation. Clone size and V and J calls were adopted from that table, with D and trimming inferred from the DNA. The sample table gives around 39,000 clones. 4% of the sample comes from the top ten.

In total, 666 healthy bone marrow donors made up the cohort. At the time of sampling, every cohort member was nominally healthy, though immune exposures that went unrecorded were likely present. The donor was CMV seronegative and belonged to the group of roughly 330 seronegative cohort members. Each donor provided a peripheral blood sample, and peripheral blood mononuclear cells were used for TCR beta sequencing. Genomic DNA was extracted from the blood cell samples with the Qiagen DNeasy Blood Extraction Kit. CDR1 and CDR2 are drawn from the germline V gene: SGHVS, FQNEAQ. Germline trimming amounts to 5 bases on V and 0 bases on J, with 4 as the count of junction bases outside the gene matches. Including the terminal cysteine and phenylalanine, the CDR3 comprises 14 residues. This entry keeps only the CDR3 DNA: 42 bases, framed from base 1. Regarding this clone: Its antigen remains undetermined.

The sequenced sample was PBMCs. Recombination joined TRBV7-8 with TRBJ2-7, and 7 bases in between align with TRBD1. The clonotype was recovered from a male donor in good health and CMV-seronegative. The sequenced DNA: TGTGCCAGCAGCCCTGGGACAGACTCCTACGAGCAGTACTTC. This yields the protein CASSPGTDSYEQYF.